This T cell receptor (beta chain) came from a study of T cells after yellow fever vaccination. Each CDR3 protein gets one entry after TCRdb re-called the 5' RACE reads with MiXCR. The repertoire includes some 150,000 distinct CDR3 sequences, around 9.3% of them detected once, and roughly a third sits in the top ten. There are a few counts of this clonotype. V was trimmed by 2 bases and J by 7 bases, leaving 9 bases between them. This CDR3 is built from 13 residues. CDR1 and CDR2 from the germline V gene are SGHKS and YYEKEE (reference sequence). This receptor was obtained from a young man who received the YFV17D yellow fever vaccine. J is TRBJ2-2 and V is TRBV5-5; D unclear. Here the sequenced sample was CD8+ T cells sorted from PBMCs, taken 45 days after the yellow fever booster vaccination. This CDR3 reads CASSFGLDGELFF. As DNA, the CDR3 is TGTGCCAGCAGCTTCGGGTTGGACGGGGAGCTGTTTTTT.